These 9 T cell receptor beta chains were sequenced from one sample in a study of blood T cell repertoires in COVID-19. Profiling relied on immunoSEQ multiplex PCR, and the TCRdb table lists in-frame clones only, not all of them. The table shows approximately 260,000 clones, with around 82% occurring only once. Sequences were obtained from peripheral blood. These receptors were obtained from a woman older than 75 with active or convalescent COVID-19.

The rearrangement links TRBV28 to TRBJ2-2, with D hard to call. The germline gives CDR1 MDHEN, CDR2 SYDVKM. The V and J ends lost 6 bases and 4 bases respectively, with 12 bases between them. There are 14 residues in the CDR3. CDR3 residues: CASSILSATGELFF. For the CDR3, the DNA is TGTGCCAGCAGCATACTAAGCGCCACCGGGGAGCTGTTTTTT.

The chain uses TRBV29-1 and TRBJ2-7, with 10 bases aligning to TRBD1. This CDR3 is built from 13 residues. CDR1 is SQVTM and CDR2 is ANQGSEA in the germline V gene. V gave up 7 bases and J gave up 3 bases; unmatched junction bases: 6. For the CDR3, the DNA is TGCAGCGGCGGACAGGGGGGACGCTACGAGCAGTACTTC. Residues: CSGGQGGRYEQYF.

The chain links TRBV30 to TRBJ2-7; TRBD1 matches 9 bases. The germline gives CDR1 GTSNPN, CDR2 SVGIG (reference sequence). V lost 1 base and J lost 0; bases outside the gene matches: 7. The CDR3 runs to 16 residues. The CDR3 bases are TGTGCCTGGAGTGCAAAGCCGGGACAGGGCTCCTACGAGCAGTACTTC. Protein product: CAWSAKPGQGSYEQYF.

The rearrangement uses TRBV6-2 or TRBV6-3 and TRBJ2-5, with a weak D call TRBD1 (6 bases). The CDR3 consists of 17 residues. Germline CDR1 and CDR2: MNHEY and SVGEGT. The V end was cut by 5 bases, the J end by 2 bases, with 21 bases between. The CDR3 sequence is CASSRDTPRGPQETQYF. CDR3 coding DNA: TGTGCCAGCAGTAGGGACACTCCCAGGGGTCCACAAGAGACCCAGTACTTC.

The chain employs TRBV7-9 and TRBJ1-5; a weak D match, TRBD1 (6 bases). CDR1 SEHNR and CDR2 FQNEAQ come from the germline V gene (reference sequence). The CDR3 spans 18 residues. Trimming pared 4 bases from V and 0 bases from J, leaving 19 bases between. In DNA, the CDR3 is TGTGCCAGCAGCTCCGACAGGTCCCCTGGGTATAGCAATCAGCCCCAGCATTTT. It encodes CASSSDRSPGYSNQPQHF.

This clone was seen more than once but under ten times. The V call is TRBV3-1 (or the pseudogene TRBV3-2), the J call TRBJ2-3; TRBD2 might be the D (5 bases). V was clipped by 4 bases and J by 5 bases, with 7 bases between them. This CDR3 contains 12 residues. From germline, CDR1 is LGHDT and CDR2 YNNKEL (reference sequence). DNA of the CDR3: TGTGCCAGCAGCCCCGGGGTAGATACGCAGTATTTT. Protein sequence: CASSPGVDTQYF.

The genes are TRBV27 and TRBJ2-5, with a weak D call TRBD1 (6 bases). CDR1 is MNHEY and CDR2 is SMNVEV in the germline V gene (reference sequence). The CDR3 is made up of 17 amino acids. Trimming pared 5 bases from V and 6 bases from J, leaving 25 bases between. Here the CDR3 DNA reads TGTGCCAGCAGTGCCCTAACAGGGAGAAGGAGGCAACAGACCCAGTACTTC. Its protein is CASSALTGRRRQQTQYF.

This sequence joins TRBV7-2 and TRBJ1-2; a possible D gene is TRBD1 (6 bases). The CDR3 is 14 residues long. With 6 bases removed from V and 5 bases from J, the gap between germline ends came to 16 bases. CDR1 and CDR2 (germline): SGHTA, FQGNSA. The chain's CDR3 is CASRSGGAGYGYTF. The CDR3 bases are TGTGCCAGCAGGTCGGGGGGCGCAGGGTATGGCTACACCTTC. The full variable domain, in which reference TRBV7-2 and TRBJ1-2 provide the parts outside the CDR3, is GAGVSQSPSNKVTEKGKDVELRCDPISGHTALYWYRQSLGQGLEFLIYFQGNSAPDKSGLPSDRFSAERTGGSVSTLTIQRTQQEDSAVYLCASRSGGAGYGYTFGSGTRLTVV.

J is TRBJ1-2 and V is TRBV28; unclear D gene. This CDR3 contains 12 residues. The V gene's germline CDR1 is MDHEN and CDR2 SYDVKM. Trimming cost V 8 bases and J 0 bases, with 7 bases left between them. The CDR3 loop reads CASLRANYGYTF. DNA for the CDR3: TGTGCCAGCCTACGAGCTAACTATGGCTACACCTTC.